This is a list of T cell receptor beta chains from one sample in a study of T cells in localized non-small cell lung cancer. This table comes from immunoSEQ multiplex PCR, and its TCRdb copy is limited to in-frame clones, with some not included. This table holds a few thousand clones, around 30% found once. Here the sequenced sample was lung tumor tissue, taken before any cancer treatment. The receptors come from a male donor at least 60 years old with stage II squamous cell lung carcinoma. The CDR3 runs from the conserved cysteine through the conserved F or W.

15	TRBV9	CASSVNPGSNYEQYF
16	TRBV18	CASSPLAGGRGHEQYF
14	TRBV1	CASSRPDTNQPQHF
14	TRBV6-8	CASTPQRGNTEAFF
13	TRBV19	CASSDPRGNEQYF
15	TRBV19	CASSRVSSGDETQYF
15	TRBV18	CASSPPKTRTTEAFF
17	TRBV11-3	CASSAGEGRSGANVLTF
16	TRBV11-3	CASSLDWRTGTDTQYF
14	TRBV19	CATQSGRVYNEQFF
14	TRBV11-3	CASSPGHSYNEQFF
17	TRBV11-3	CASSLGGSGLLGGTQYF
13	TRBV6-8	CASRLYSNQPQHF
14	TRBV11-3	CASSPTGVLVGYTF
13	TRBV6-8	CASRQTGYAEAFF
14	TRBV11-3	CASSPRQGSPEAFF
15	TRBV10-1	CASSEGRSPNYGYTF
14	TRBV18	CASSPRQGTYEQYF
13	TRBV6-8	CASSSGQNTEAFF
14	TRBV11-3	CASNIRGNTGELFF
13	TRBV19	CASGVFPLYGYTF
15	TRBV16	CASSSSTGKGYGYTF
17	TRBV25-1	CASSDPLAGLSADTQYF
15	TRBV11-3	CASSVYTGDPYGYTF
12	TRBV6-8	CASRPVWGELFF
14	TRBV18	CASSPTGRNYGYTF
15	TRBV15	CATSRGGQAPGEQYF
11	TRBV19	CAILLGTEAFF
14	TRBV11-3	CASSLVAGGDEQYF
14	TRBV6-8	CASSRFSGNQPQHF
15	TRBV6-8	CASSSTGMSNTEAFF
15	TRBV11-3	CASSLTGASTDTQYF
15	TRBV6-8	CASSHLLPNSYEQYF
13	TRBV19	CASSMGQGDGYTF
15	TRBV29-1	CSVEDGLVGTDTQYF
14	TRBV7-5	CASSLQGTGQPQHF
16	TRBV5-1	CASSRGWDRSNEKLFF
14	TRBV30	CASKAKQYQETQYF
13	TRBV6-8	CASSYFYGNGYTF
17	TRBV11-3	CASSLDNLNSGANVLTF
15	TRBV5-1	CASSWGPSNTGELFF
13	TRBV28	CAMRGAGGTEAFF
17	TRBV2	CASSEARLAANTGELFF
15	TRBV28	CASSGTGGRLVVAFF
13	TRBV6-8	CAIRQGAGNTIYF
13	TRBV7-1	CASSLDRRYEQYF
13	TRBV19	CATSSRSSDTQYF
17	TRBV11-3	CASSAPSSGTGKDGYTF
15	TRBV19	CASSMAQDSTYEQYF
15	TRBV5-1	CASSLQGRPTDEQYF
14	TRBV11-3	CASSYYSGDTEAFF
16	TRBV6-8	CASSYPPRRGNQPQHF
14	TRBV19	CASSPGQGATEAFF
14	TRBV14	CASSQGPLPYEQYF
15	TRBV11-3	CASSFERGEGTEAFF
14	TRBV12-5	CASAGQGPAYEQYF
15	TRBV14	CASSEAGGLSTEAFF
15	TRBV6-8	CASSYEGRGRTEAFF
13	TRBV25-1	CASSPSGSSEQFF
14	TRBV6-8	CASSYSDSGTEAFF